A selection of T cell receptor beta chains follows, all from one sample in a study of vaccination and CD4 T cells after COVID-19. These receptors lack a known antigen. Each CDR3 protein is one row after TCRdb ran MiXCR on the PCR reads. The sample consists of more than 10,000 distinct CDR3 sequences, around 50% of them appearing once. Input material: CD4+ T cells from blood, cultured in vitro. These receptors originate from a human donor who had recovered from COVID-19. The CDR3 runs from the conserved cysteine through the conserved F or W. A D gene is named only where the DNA matches it firmly. A row's size may be missing; if present it is once, few, many or a size class.

d_gene,v_gene,abundance,j_gene,CDR3nt,CDR3aa
NA,TRBV25-1,few,TRBJ2-1,TGTGCCAGCAGTGCCTCAACAGGCTCGGGCTACAATGAGCAGTTCTTC,CASSASTGSGYNEQFF
NA,TRBV19,NA,TRBJ1-2,TGTGCCAGCCGGAACCGGTTGGCCTATGGCTACACCTTC,CASRNRLAYGYTF
TRBD2,TRBV19,NA,TRBJ2-5,TGTGCCAGTAGTATTGGGGGGGAGCAAGAGACCCAGTACTTC,CASSIGGEQETQYF
NA,TRBV7-2,few,TRBJ2-1,TGTGCCAGCAGCTTTAGGGAAACCTACAATGAGCAGTTCTTC,CASSFRETYNEQFF
TRBD1,TRBV6-2/TRBV6-3,NA,TRBJ2-4,TGTGCCAGCAGAATTGGGCGCGGCAGGGGGCGCGACATTCAGTACTTC,CASRIGRGRGRDIQYF
NA,TRBV28,NA,TRBJ2-2,TGTGCCAGCAGTACATGGGACCGGAACACCGGGGAGCTGTTTTTT,CASSTWDRNTGELFF
NA,TRBV7-3,NA,TRBJ1-4,TGTGCCAGCAGAGGCCCCAGGGGCTATAATGAAAAACTGTTTTTT,CASRGPRGYNEKLFF
NA,TRBV18,NA,TRBJ1-2,TGTGCCAGCTCACCAGGAAGGGACGGCTATGGCTACACCTTC,CASSPGRDGYGYTF
TRBD1,TRBV15,few,TRBJ1-1,TGTGCCACCATCCAGGACAGGGGGGTCACTGAAGCTTTCTTT,CATIQDRGVTEAFF
TRBD2,TRBV20-1,few,TRBJ2-3,TGCAGTGCTCCTGAACTAGCGGGACCTACCAATACGCAGTATTTT,CSAPELAGPTNTQYF
NA,TRBV7-6,NA,TRBJ1-6,TGTGCCAGCAAGGTCGGGCCGGGGGATTCACCCCTCCACTTT,CASKVGPGDSPLHF
NA,TRBV19,few,TRBJ1-6,TGTGCCACCGCGACCAGGGCCAATTCACCCCTCCACTTT,CATATRANSPLHF
NA,TRBV10-3,NA,TRBJ1-2,TGTGCCATCACCCCGAATGAGGGGGGCCGTGATGGCTACACCTTC,CAITPNEGGRDGYTF
TRBD2,TRBV20-1,once,TRBJ2-5,TGCAATGCATTAGCGGGAGGGGGGGAGACCCAGTACTTC,CNALAGGGETQYF
NA,TRBV7-6,few,TRBJ2-2,TGTGCCAGCAGCTTCGGGACGACCGGGGAGCTGTTTTTT,CASSFGTTGELFF
NA,TRBV4-3,few,TRBJ1-1,TGCGCCAGCAGCCAAGAATACCCTCTTGGTGAAGCTTTCTTT,CASSQEYPLGEAFF
NA,TRBV20-1,NA,TRBJ1-5,TGCAGTGCTATAAGGAAACGACAGCCCTATAGCAATCAGCCCCAGCATTTT,CSAIRKRQPYSNQPQHF
TRBD1,TRBV6-1,NA,TRBJ2-7,TGTGCCAGCACCCCGGGACAGGCGAGCTCCTACGAGCAGTACTTC,CASTPGQASSYEQYF
NA,TRBV7-2,few,TRBJ2-3,TGTGCCAGCAGCCCCCAGGGAGATACGCAGTATTTT,CASSPQGDTQYF
TRBD1,TRBV20-1,NA,TRBJ1-2,TGCAGTGCTAGATTCCCCCAGGGACAGGGGGTAAGGAATGGCTACACCTTC,CSARFPQGQGVRNGYTF
TRBD2,TRBV20-1,NA,TRBJ2-7,TGCAGTGCCCAGGGACTAGCGGGAACCTACGAGCAGTACTTC,CSAQGLAGTYEQYF
NA,TRBV30,NA,TRBJ1-1,TGTGCCTGGAGTCACCCGGGTTGGAGCACTGAAGCTTTCTTT,CAWSHPGWSTEAFF
NA,TRBV28,NA,TRBJ2-2,TGTGCCAGCAGTTACGAGGACACCGGGGAGCTGTTTTTT,CASSYEDTGELFF
NA,TRBV7-9,few,TRBJ2-7,TGTGCCAGCAGCTTAGGTTTGGGTAATTCCCTGACAGGGCAGTACTTC,CASSLGLGNSLTGQYF
NA,TRBV12-3/TRBV12-4,NA,TRBJ1-2,TGTGCCAGCAGTTTAGTAAGGGGCTCTAATGGCTACACCTTC,CASSLVRGSNGYTF
NA,TRBV7-9,few,TRBJ2-7,TGTGCCAGCAGCTTCTCTAGGACCAATCCCTACGAGCAGTACTTC,CASSFSRTNPYEQYF
TRBD1,TRBV18,once,TRBJ2-1,TGTGCCAGCTCAACCGATGGGACAGGGTCCGGTCGAGAGCAGTTCTTC,CASSTDGTGSGREQFF
NA,TRBV18,NA,TRBJ1-2,TGTGCCAGCTCACCACAAAGCAGGTTCAACTATGGCTACACCTTC,CASSPQSRFNYGYTF
TRBD2,TRBV7-3,NA,TRBJ2-1,TGTGCCAGCAGCTTAGCTAGCGGGGCCTACAATGAGCAGTTCTTC,CASSLASGAYNEQFF
NA,TRBV20-1,NA,TRBJ2-7,TGCAGTGCTCCTCTAGGTAACCAGAGATACGAGCAGTACTTC,CSAPLGNQRYEQYF
NA,TRBV4-2,NA,TRBJ2-7,TGTGCCAGCAGCCAACAAACCGGGACGACAAACTCCTACGAGCAGTACTTC,CASSQQTGTTNSYEQYF